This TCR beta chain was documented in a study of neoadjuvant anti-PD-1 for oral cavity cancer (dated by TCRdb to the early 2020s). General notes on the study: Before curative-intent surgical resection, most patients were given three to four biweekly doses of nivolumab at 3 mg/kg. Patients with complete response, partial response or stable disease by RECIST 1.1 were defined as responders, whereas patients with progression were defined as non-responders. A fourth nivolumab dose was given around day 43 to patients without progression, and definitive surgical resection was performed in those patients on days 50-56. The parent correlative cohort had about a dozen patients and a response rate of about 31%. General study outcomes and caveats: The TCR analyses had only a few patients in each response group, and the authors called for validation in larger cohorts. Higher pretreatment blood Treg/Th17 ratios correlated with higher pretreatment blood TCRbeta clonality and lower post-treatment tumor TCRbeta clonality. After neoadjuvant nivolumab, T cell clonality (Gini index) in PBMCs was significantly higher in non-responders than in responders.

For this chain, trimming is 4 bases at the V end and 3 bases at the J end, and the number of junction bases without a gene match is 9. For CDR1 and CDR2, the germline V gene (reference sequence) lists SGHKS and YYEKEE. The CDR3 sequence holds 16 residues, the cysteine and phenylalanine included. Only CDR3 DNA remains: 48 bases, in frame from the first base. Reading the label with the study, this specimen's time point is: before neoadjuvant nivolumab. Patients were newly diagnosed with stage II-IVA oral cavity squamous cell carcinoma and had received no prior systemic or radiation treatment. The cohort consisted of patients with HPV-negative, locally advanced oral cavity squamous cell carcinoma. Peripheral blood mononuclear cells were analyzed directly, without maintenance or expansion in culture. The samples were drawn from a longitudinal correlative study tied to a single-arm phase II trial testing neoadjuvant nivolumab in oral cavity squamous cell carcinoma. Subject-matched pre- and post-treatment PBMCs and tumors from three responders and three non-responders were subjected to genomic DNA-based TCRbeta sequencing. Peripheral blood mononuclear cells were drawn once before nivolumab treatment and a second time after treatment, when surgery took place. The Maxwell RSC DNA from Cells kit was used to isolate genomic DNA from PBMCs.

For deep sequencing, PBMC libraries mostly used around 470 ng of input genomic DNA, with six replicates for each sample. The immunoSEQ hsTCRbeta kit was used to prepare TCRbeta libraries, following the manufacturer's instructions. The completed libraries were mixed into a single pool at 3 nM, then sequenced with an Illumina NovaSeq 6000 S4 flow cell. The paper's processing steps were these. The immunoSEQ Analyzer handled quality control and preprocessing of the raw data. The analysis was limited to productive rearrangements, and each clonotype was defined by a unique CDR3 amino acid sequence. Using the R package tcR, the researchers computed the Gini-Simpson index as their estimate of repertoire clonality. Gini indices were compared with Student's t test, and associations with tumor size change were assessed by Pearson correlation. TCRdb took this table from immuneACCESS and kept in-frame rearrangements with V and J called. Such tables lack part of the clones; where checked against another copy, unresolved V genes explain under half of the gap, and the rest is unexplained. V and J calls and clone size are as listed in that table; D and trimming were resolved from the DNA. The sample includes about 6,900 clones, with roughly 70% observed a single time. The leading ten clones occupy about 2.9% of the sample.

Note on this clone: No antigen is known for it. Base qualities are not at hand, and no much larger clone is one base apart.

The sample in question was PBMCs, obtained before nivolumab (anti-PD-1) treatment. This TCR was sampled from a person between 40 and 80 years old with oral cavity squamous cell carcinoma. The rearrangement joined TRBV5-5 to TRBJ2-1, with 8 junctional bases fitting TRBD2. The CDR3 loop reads CASSPTGGTRYNEQFF. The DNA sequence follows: TGTGCCAGCAGCCCCACGGGGGGGACTCGCTACAATGAGCAGTTCTTC. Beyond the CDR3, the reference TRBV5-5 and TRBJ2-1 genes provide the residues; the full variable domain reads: DAGVTQSPTHLIKTRGQQVTLRCSPISGHKSVSWYQQVLGQGPQFIFQYYEKEERGRGNFPDRFSARQFPNYSSELNVNALLLGDSALYLCASSPTGGTRYNEQFFGPGTRLTVL.